The rows below give T cell receptor beta chains drawn from one sample of a study of cytomegalovirus exposure and HLA in healthy donors. Clones were read by immunoSEQ multiplex PCR, and TCRdb kept only the in-frame ones, dropping some. Here the sample spans about 210,000 clones, roughly 74% being singletons. The sample consisted of PBMCs. The receptors were gathered from a woman in her 30s in good health and CMV-seropositive. CDR3s include the opening cysteine and the closing phenylalanine or tryptophan.

J gene,V gene,CDR3 length,CDR3 protein
TRBJ1-4,TRBV5-4,14,CASSSPRTGQKLFF
TRBJ2-2,TRBV5-1,16,CASRDRDRGSTGELFF
TRBJ2-7,TRBV4-2,15,CASSQDSSGSSEQYF
TRBJ2-1,TRBV28,14,CASSLATRGGEQFF
TRBJ1-2,TRBV28,15,CASSQDRGRNYGYTF
TRBJ1-6,TRBV5-1,14,CASSLVRGNSPLHF
TRBJ1-1,TRBV11-2,13,CASSLDMNTEAFF
TRBJ1-5,TRBV6-5,13,CASSYGRNQPQHF
TRBJ1-2,TRBV5-6,16,CASSRELDRLNYGYTF
TRBJ2-5,TRBV20-1,11,CSAAFGETQYF
TRBJ1-2,TRBV5-1,16,CASSLAGRRNRYGYTF
TRBJ1-4,TRBV6-5,13,CASSLGQAEKLFF
TRBJ2-5,TRBV6-5,14,CASSYSARRETQYF
TRBJ2-1,TRBV29-1,15,CSVEALAAGNNEQFF
TRBJ2-7,TRBV19,12,CASSMDQDKQYF
TRBJ2-7,TRBV29-1,15,CSVVPSSGRRYEQYF
TRBJ1-2,TRBV5-6,15,CASSSTTRGSYGYTF
TRBJ1-5,TRBV7-2,14,CASGGQGDNQPQHF
TRBJ2-2,TRBV28,12,CASSKLTGELFF
TRBJ1-2,TRBV27,14,CASSLSMGGRGYTF
TRBJ1-2,TRBV28,15,CASSPTTGGDYGYTF
TRBJ2-3,TRBV10-3,13,CAIRDRVTDTQYF
TRBJ2-7,TRBV6-5,15,CASSRTGEYSYEQYF
TRBJ2-7,TRBV18,13,CASSPSGTGQQYF
TRBJ1-1,TRBV19,16,CASSPMAGRQNTEAFF
TRBJ1-2,TRBV27,13,CASSLSSVNGYTF
TRBJ1-3,TRBV7-9,17,CASSPYRGLSPRNTIYF
TRBJ1-2,TRBV28,12,CASSSGDYGYTF
TRBJ1-1,TRBV5-1,12,CASSLVQGQAFF
TRBJ1-6,TRBV5-1,17,CASSTDRDPRYNSPLHF
TRBJ1-2,TRBV19,13,CATSTQGIHGYTF
TRBJ2-5,TRBV18,13,CASSPPERETQYF
TRBJ2-2,TRBV7-2,15,CASSLELTNTGELFF
TRBJ2-3,TRBV10-3,14,CATSTSGTRDTQYF
TRBJ1-6,TRBV15,14,CAVPGQEIHSPLHF
TRBJ1-2,TRBV9,15,CASSVTRDESGGYTF
TRBJ1-1,TRBV2,13,CASWHSSNTEAFF
TRBJ2-1,TRBV14,18,CASSRYRRAYRAVHEQFF
TRBJ1-2,TRBV18,19,CASSPRTPGQETTSYGYTF
TRBJ1-1,TRBV5-8,13,CASSPGMNTEAFF
TRBJ2-1,TRBV2,16,CASSPGLAGGYNEQFF
TRBJ2-7,TRBV4-3,15,CASSQEGQGSYEQYF